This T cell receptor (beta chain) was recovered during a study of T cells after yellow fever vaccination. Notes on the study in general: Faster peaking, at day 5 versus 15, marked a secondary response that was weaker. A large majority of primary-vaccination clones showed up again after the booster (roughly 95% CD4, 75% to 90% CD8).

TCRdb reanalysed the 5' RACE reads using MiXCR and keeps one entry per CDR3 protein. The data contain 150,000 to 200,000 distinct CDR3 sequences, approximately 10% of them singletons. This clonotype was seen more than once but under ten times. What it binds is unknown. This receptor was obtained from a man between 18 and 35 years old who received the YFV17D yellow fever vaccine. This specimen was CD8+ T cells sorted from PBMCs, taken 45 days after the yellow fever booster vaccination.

DNA for the CDR3: TGTGCCAGCAGTCGGGGCAGCTTCAATCAGCCCCAGCATTTT. Translation: CASSRGSFNQPQHF. The V gene is TRBV27, the J gene TRBJ1-5; perhaps TRBD1 as D (5 bases). Per germline, CDR1 MNHEY and CDR2 SMNVEV (reference sequence). This CDR3 is built from 14 residues. V lost 5 bases to trimming and J lost 3 bases, with 11 bases between them.